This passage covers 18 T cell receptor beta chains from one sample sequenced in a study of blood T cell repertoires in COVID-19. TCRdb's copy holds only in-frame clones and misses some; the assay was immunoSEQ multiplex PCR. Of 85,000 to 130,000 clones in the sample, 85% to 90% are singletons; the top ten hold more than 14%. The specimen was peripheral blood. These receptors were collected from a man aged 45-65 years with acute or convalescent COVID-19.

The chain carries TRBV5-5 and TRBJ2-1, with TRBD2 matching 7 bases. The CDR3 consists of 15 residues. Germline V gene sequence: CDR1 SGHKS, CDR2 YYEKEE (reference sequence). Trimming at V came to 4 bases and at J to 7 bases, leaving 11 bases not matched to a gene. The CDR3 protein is CASSPLSQGGNEQFF. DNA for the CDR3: TGTGCCAGCAGCCCTTTGTCGCAGGGAGGGAATGAGCAGTTCTTC.

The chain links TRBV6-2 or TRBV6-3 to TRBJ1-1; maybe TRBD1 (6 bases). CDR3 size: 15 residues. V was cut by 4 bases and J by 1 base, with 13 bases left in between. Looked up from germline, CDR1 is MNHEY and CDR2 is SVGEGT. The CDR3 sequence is CASSSGVVKNTEAFF. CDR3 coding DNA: TGTGCCAGCAGTTCAGGGGTTGTGAAGAACACTGAAGCTTTCTTT.

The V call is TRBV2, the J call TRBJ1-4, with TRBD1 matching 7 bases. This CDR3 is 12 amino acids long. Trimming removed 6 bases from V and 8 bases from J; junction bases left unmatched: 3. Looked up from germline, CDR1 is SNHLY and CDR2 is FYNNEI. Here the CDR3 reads CASRGTEEKLFF. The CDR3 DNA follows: TGTGCCAGCAGAGGGACAGAAGAAAAACTGTTTTTT.

The CDR3 reads CASSVAQGADTGELFF. CDR3 bases: TGTGCCAGCAGTGTCGCACAGGGGGCGGACACCGGGGAGCTGTTTTTT. V gene TRBV27 combines with J gene TRBJ2-2; 9 bases fit TRBD1. V lost 5 bases, J lost 3 bases, and 7 bases stayed unmatched. From germline, CDR1 is MNHEY and CDR2 SMNVEV (reference sequence). This CDR3 has 16 residues.

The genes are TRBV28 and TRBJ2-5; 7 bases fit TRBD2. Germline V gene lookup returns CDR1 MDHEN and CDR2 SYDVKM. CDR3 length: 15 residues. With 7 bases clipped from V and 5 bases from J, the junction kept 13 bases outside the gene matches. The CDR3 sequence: CASNSPREGRETQYF. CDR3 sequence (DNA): TGTGCCAGCAACAGCCCCAGGGAGGGGCGGGAGACCCAGTACTTC.

The CDR3 loop is CASSLGQGEETQYF. DNA of the CDR3: TGTGCCAGCAGTCTGGGACAGGGGGAAGAGACCCAGTACTTC. This chain uses TRBV27 with TRBJ2-5; TRBD1 matches 11 bases. Per germline, CDR1 MNHEY and CDR2 SMNVEV (reference sequence). The trim removed 5 bases at V and 3 bases at J, leaving 2 bases unmatched. This CDR3 has 14 amino acids.

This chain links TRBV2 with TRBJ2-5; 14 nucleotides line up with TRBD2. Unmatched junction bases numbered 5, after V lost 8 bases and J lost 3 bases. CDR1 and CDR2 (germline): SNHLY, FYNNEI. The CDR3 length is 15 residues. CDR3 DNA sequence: TGTGCCAGCGGAGGACTAGCGGGAGGAAAAGAGACCCAGTACTTC. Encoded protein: CASGGLAGGKETQYF.

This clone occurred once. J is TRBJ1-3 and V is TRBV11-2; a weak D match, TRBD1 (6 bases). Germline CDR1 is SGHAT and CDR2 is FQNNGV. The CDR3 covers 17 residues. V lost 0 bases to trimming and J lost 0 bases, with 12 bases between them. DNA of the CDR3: TGTGCCAGCAGCTTAGAGGACAGCCCCTACTCTGGAAACACCATATATTTT. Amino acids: CASSLEDSPYSGNTIYF.

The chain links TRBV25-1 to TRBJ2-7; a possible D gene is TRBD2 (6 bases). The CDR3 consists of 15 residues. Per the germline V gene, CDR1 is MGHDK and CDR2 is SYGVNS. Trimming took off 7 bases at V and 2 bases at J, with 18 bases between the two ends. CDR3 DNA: TGTGCCAGCATCGGGGGTGATTTGGGGCCCTACGAGCAGTACTTC. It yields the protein CASIGGDLGPYEQYF.

The CDR3 spells CASSTNRANTGELFF. CDR3 DNA: TGTGCCAGCAGCACCAACAGGGCGAACACCGGGGAGCTGTTTTTT. The chain joins TRBV5-4 to TRBJ2-2; D perhaps matches TRBD1 (6 bases). Germline CDR1 SGHNT, CDR2 YYREEE (reference sequence). This CDR3 contains 15 residues. The ends were cut back, 4 bases at V and 0 bases at J, with 10 bases in the middle.

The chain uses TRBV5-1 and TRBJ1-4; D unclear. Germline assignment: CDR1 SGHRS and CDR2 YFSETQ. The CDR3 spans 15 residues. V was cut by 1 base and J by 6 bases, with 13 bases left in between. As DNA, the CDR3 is TGCGCCAGCAGCTTGTCAGGTACCGGTCATGAAAAACTGTTTTTT. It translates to CASSLSGTGHEKLFF.

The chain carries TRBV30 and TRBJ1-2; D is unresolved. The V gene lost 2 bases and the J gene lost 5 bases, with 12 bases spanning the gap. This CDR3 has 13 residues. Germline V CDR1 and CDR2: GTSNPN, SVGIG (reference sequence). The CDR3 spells CAWSKKGAYGYTF. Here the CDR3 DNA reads TGTGCCTGGAGTAAGAAGGGAGCATATGGCTACACCTTC.

CDR3 region: CASSQSGGRKRTF. The CDR3 nucleotides are TGTGCCAGCAGCCAATCAGGGGGCCGAAAGAGAACCTTC. The chain links TRBV3-1 (or the pseudogene TRBV3-2) to TRBJ1-2; 8 nucleotides line up with TRBD1. Losses at the gene ends were 2 bases for V and 14 bases for J; bases not matched to a gene: 10. CDR1 and CDR2 (germline): LGHDT, YNNKEL (reference sequence). This CDR3 has 13 amino acids.

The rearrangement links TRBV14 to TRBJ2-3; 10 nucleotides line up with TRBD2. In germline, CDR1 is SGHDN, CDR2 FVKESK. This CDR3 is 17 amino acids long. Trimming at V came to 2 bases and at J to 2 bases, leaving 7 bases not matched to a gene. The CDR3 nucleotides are TGTGCCAGCAGCCAAAGACCCGGGACTAGCGACACAGATACGCAGTATTTT. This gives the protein CASSQRPGTSDTDTQYF.

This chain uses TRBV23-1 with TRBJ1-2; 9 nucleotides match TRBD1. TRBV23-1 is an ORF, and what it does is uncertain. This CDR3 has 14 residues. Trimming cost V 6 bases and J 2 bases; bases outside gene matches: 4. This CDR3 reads CASRSDRGNYGYTF. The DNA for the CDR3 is TGCGCCAGCAGGTCGGACAGGGGCAACTATGGCTACACCTTC.

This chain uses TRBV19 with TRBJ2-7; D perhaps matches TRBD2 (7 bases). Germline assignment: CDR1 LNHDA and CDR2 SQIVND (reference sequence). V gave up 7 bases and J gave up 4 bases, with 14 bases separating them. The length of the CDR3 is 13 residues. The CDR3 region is CASTPRGGYEQYF. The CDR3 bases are TGTGCCAGTACTCCGAGGGGGGGTTACGAGCAGTACTTC.

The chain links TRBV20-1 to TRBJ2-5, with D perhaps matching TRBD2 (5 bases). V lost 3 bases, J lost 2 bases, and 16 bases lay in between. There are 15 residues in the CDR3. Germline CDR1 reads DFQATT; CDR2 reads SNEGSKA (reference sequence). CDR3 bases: TGCAGTGCTAGTTCCCCTGGAGGAGTTCAAGAGACCCAGTACTTC. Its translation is CSASSPGGVQETQYF.

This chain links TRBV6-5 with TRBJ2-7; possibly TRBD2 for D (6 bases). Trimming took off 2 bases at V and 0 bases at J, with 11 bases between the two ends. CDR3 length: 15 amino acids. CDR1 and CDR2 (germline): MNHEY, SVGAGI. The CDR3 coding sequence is TGTGCCAGCAGTTACGCGGGGCACAGCTCCTACGAGCAGTACTTC. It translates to CASSYAGHSSYEQYF.